A single sample gave rise to the 24 T cell receptor beta chains below, sequenced in a study of shared clonotypes between healthy human individuals. Sequencing was performed with immunoSEQ multiplex PCR; in TCRdb, only in-frame clones are kept and a portion is missing. This repertoire shows 490,000 or so clones, around 80% found once; its top ten account for over 9.5%. The material sequenced was PBMCs. These receptors were obtained from a woman aged 40-49 years in good health. Some clones in this sample may be carry-over from other donors' samples.

This chain links TRBV5-1 with TRBJ2-7; D not certain. The length of the CDR3 is 14 residues. Looked up from germline, CDR1 is SGHRS and CDR2 is YFSETQ. V was clipped by 0 bases and J by 3 bases, with 10 bases between them. The CDR3 region has the DNA TGCGCCAGCAGCTTGGATTTGCAGTACTACGAGCAGTACTTC. Amino acid sequence: CASSLDLQYYEQYF.

The chain employs TRBV5-1 and TRBJ2-1; 8 bases fit TRBD2. This CDR3 comprises 16 residues. The V segment lost 0 bases and the J segment 7 bases; nucleotides outside the gene matches: 9. Germline V gene lookup returns CDR1 SGHRS and CDR2 YFSETQ. DNA for the CDR3: TGCGCCAGCAGCTTGGAAGTGGCGGGAGGACGTAATGAGCAGTTCTTC. This codes for CASSLEVAGGRNEQFF.

The chain couples TRBV19 to TRBJ2-1; D ambiguous. Trimming shortened V by 4 bases and J by 1 base, and 14 bases separated the two germline ends. This CDR3 region has 16 residues. The germline V gene has CDR1 LNHDA and CDR2 SQIVND (reference sequence). CDR3 amino acids: CASSSTGRPSYNEQFF. Here the CDR3 DNA reads TGTGCCAGTAGTAGCACCGGACGGCCTTCCTACAATGAGCAGTTCTTC. Complete variable domain (other parts from reference TRBV19 and TRBJ2-1): DGGITQSPKYLFRKEGQNVTLSCEQNLNHDAMYWYRQDPGQGLRLIYYSQIVNDFQKGDIAEGYSVSREKKESFPLTVTSAQKNPTAFYLCASSSTGRPSYNEQFFGPGTRLTVL.

The CDR3 sequence: CASSYELKNTEAFF. The DNA of the CDR3 is TGTGCCAGCAGTTACGAGCTCAAGAACACTGAAGCTTTCTTT. The chain joins TRBV6-5 to TRBJ1-1; D call uncertain. Per germline, CDR1 MNHEY and CDR2 SVGAGI. This CDR3 is built from 14 residues. Trimming pared 2 bases from V and 1 base from J, leaving 8 bases between.

Many counts were recorded for this clone. The chain links TRBV5-4 to TRBJ2-7; 9 bases are shared with TRBD1. J lost 6 bases, V lost 3 bases, and 4 bases had no gene match. There are 13 residues in the CDR3. Germline CDR1 SGHNT, CDR2 YYREEE (reference sequence). CDR3 loop: CASSWPTGGEQYF. CDR3 nucleotides: TGTGCCAGCAGCTGGCCGACAGGGGGCGAGCAGTACTTC. The full variable domain, completed using reference TRBV5-4 and TRBJ2-7, is ETGVTQSPTHLIKTRGQQVTLRCSSQSGHNTVSWYQQALGQGPQFIFQYYREEENGRGNFPPRFSGLQFPNYSSELNVNALELDDSALYLCASSWPTGGEQYFGPGTRLTVT.

The chain is built from TRBV21-1 and TRBJ1-5. TRBV21-1 is an annotated pseudogene. This CDR3 contains 17 residues. The CDR3 is CASRKEGTLRPDQPQHF. In DNA form, the CDR3 reads TGTGCCAGCAGGAAAGAGGGGACCCTGAGGCCAGATCAGCCCCAGCATTTT.

The chain carries TRBV9 and TRBJ1-2; D ambiguous. Trimming removed 0 bases at V and 0 bases at J, with 9 bases between. This CDR3 is 15 amino acids long. The V gene's germline CDR1 is SGDLS and CDR2 YYNGEE. The CDR3 bases are TGTGCCAGCAGCGTAGTTGGCAGCTCTAACTATGGCTACACCTTC. The encoded protein is CASSVVGSSNYGYTF.

The chain uses TRBV9 and TRBJ1-2; D remains ambiguous. Germline lookup yields CDR1 SGDLS and CDR2 YYNGEE. V dropped 0 bases and J dropped 4 bases, with 7 bases sitting between them. CDR3 length: 13 residues. Here the CDR3 DNA reads TGTGCCAGCAGCGTAGAGGGATCCTATGGCTACACCTTC. This sequence encodes CASSVEGSYGYTF.

To note about this clone: The sample holds other DNA sequences that translate to the same CDR3. The genes are TRBV7-8 and TRBJ2-3; possible D gene TRBD2, 5 bases. V was clipped by 1 base and J by 3 bases, with 8 bases between them. The length of the CDR3 is 14 residues. CDR1 is SGHVS and CDR2 is FQNEAQ in the germline V gene. The CDR3 loop is CASSLDRGTDTQYF. CDR3 coding DNA: TGTGCCAGCAGCTTAGATCGGGGTACAGATACGCAGTATTTT. Complete variable domain (other parts from reference TRBV7-8 and TRBJ2-3): GAGVSQSPRYKVAKRGQDVALRCDPISGHVSLFWYQQALGQGPEFLTYFQNEAQLDKSGLPSDRFFAERPEGSVSTLKIQRTQQEDSAVYLCASSLDRGTDTQYFGPGTRLTVL.

The chain uses TRBV9 and TRBJ2-1, with a possible D match to TRBD2 (5 bases). Trimming removed 0 bases from V and 10 bases from J, with 14 bases in between. The CDR3 is 14 amino acids. Germline V gene sequence: CDR1 SGDLS, CDR2 YYNGEE. The CDR3 DNA reads as TGTGCCAGCAGCGTAGTACCAAACAGAGGGGAGCAGTTCTTC. This encodes CASSVVPNRGEQFF.

This sequence joins TRBV11-2 and TRBJ1-5; D is uncertain. CDR1 is SGHAT and CDR2 is FQNNGV in the germline V gene. The V end lost 0 bases, the J end lost 4 bases, and 7 bases lay between the germline ends. The CDR3 is 14 residues long. CDR3 protein: CASSLDRVNQPQHF. CDR3 DNA sequence: TGTGCCAGCAGCTTAGATCGGGTGAATCAGCCCCAGCATTTT.

This clone has a handful of counts. The chain links TRBV6-4 to TRBJ2-3; D possibly corresponds to TRBD2 (6 bases). CDR3 length: 17 residues. Germline V gene data show CDR1 as MRHNA and CDR2 as SNTAGT. The germline V and J ends were trimmed by 2 bases and 1 base, with 16 bases remaining between them. Here the CDR3 DNA reads TGTGCCAGCAGTGACGGACCCGAGGGCGGGGGCACAGATACGCAGTATTTT. This translates into CASSDGPEGGGTDTQYF.

This clone was counted once. The chain couples TRBV11-2 to TRBJ1-5; D remains unclear. The CDR3 spans 14 residues. Trimming left V 1 base short and J 1 base short, with 5 bases between. CDR1 is SGHAT, CDR2 FQNNGV, per germline. CDR3 nucleotides: TGTGCCAGCAGCTTAGTGGGGAGCAATCAGCCCCAGCATTTT. It is translated as CASSLVGSNQPQHF.

The genes are TRBV7-8 and TRBJ2-5; unclear D gene. Germline V gene sequence: CDR1 SGHVS, CDR2 FQNEAQ. The CDR3 extends over 15 amino acids. V was shortened by 0 bases and J by 5 bases, with 13 bases between the two germline ends. The DNA for the CDR3 is TGTGCCAGCAGCTTAGCTTTCCAGGAATGGGAGACCCAGTACTTC. This encodes CASSLAFQEWETQYF.

CDR3 sequence reads: CASSLRGQTIYEQYF. In DNA, the CDR3 is TGTGCCAGCAGCTTACGGGGACAGACCATTTACGAGCAGTACTTC. This rearrangement joins TRBV7-2 to TRBJ2-7; TRBD1 agrees at 7 bases. V was clipped by 2 bases and J by 4 bases; unmatched bases: 8. CDR1 is SGHTA and CDR2 is FQGNSA in the germline V gene. The CDR3 runs to 15 residues.

The chain recombines TRBV7-2 with TRBJ2-7; tentatively, D is TRBD1 (5 bases). This CDR3 has 12 residues. CDR1 and CDR2 from the germline V gene are SGHTA and FQGNSA. Trimming stripped 5 bases from V and 5 bases from J, with 10 bases between. Here the CDR3 reads CASSHRYDEQYF. The CDR3 nucleotides read TGTGCCAGCAGCCACAGGTATGACGAGCAGTACTTC.

The sample holds one count of this clone. The CDR3 DNA reads as TGTGCCAGCAGCCTACAGGGAGTTAACTATGGCTACACCTTC. Its protein is CASSLQGVNYGYTF. This rearrangement joins TRBV25-1 to TRBJ1-2; tentatively, D is TRBD1 (6 bases). There are 14 residues in the CDR3. Trimming took off 6 bases at V and 1 base at J, with 12 bases between the two ends. The V gene's germline CDR1 is MGHDK and CDR2 SYGVNS.

The chain is built from TRBV21-1 and TRBJ2-3; no check of the table's D call, TRBD1, against the DNA was made. TRBV21-1 is assigned pseudogene status. This CDR3 region has 17 residues. CDR3: CASSKVRDRGPEDTQYF. CDR3 sequence (DNA): TGTGCCAGCAGCAAAGTCCGGGACAGGGGACCTGAAGATACGCAGTATTTT.

This clone was picked up one time. This chain connects TRBV30 to TRBJ1-5; perhaps TRBD1 as D (5 bases). Trimming shortened V by 5 bases and J by 5 bases, and 13 bases separated the two germline ends. Germline loops: CDR1 GTSNPN, CDR2 SVGIG (reference sequence). The CDR3 runs to 13 residues. In nucleotides, the CDR3 is TGTGCCTGGGCTAGGACAAGCGATCAGCCCCAGCATTTT. This gives the protein CAWARTSDQPQHF.

The table lists this clone with a count of one. CDR3 sequence reads: CASRAGLAAYNEQFF. The CDR3 DNA reads TGTGCCAGCAGAGCGGGACTAGCGGCCTACAATGAGCAGTTCTTC. The V and J genes are TRBV7-2 and TRBJ2-1, with 11 bases lining up with TRBD2. This CDR3 spans 15 amino acids. CDR1 is SGHTA and CDR2 is FQGNSA in the germline V gene. The V segment lost 6 bases and the J segment 2 bases; nucleotides outside the gene matches: 3.

The chain recombines TRBV6-5 with TRBJ1-5, with no clear D. This CDR3 has 15 residues. CDR1 is MNHEY and CDR2 is SVGAGI in the germline V gene. V was clipped by 0 bases and J by 0 bases, with 6 bases between them. As DNA, the CDR3 is TGTGCCAGCAGTTACTCTGGAGATAGCAATCAGCCCCAGCATTTT. It encodes CASSYSGDSNQPQHF.

J is TRBJ2-3 and V is TRBV5-6; no firm D call. Germline CDR1 and CDR2: SGHDT and YYEEEE. The germline V and J ends were trimmed by 4 bases and 2 bases, with 8 bases remaining between them. This CDR3 has 13 amino acids. The CDR3 spells CASSIGVTDTQYF. In DNA, the CDR3 is TGTGCCAGCAGCATTGGCGTCACAGATACGCAGTATTTT. The variable domain in full, completed from reference TRBV5-6 and TRBJ2-3, reads DAGVTQSPTHLIKTRGQQVTLRCSPKSGHDTVSWYQQALGQGPQFIFQYYEEEERQRGNFPDRFSGHQFPNYSSELNVNALLLGDSALYLCASSIGVTDTQYFGPGTRLTVL.

The chain is built from TRBV11-2 and TRBJ2-7; the D gene is possibly TRBD1 (5 bases). The length of the CDR3 is 16 residues. The germline gives CDR1 SGHAT, CDR2 FQNNGV. V dropped 4 bases and J dropped 5 bases, with 21 bases sitting between them. CDR3 loop: CASSSIRQGRVDEQYF. CDR3 nucleotide sequence: TGTGCCAGCAGCTCCATCCGGCAGGGAAGAGTCGACGAGCAGTACTTC.

The rearrangement joins TRBV7-2 to TRBJ2-7; 8 bases fit TRBD1. This CDR3 comprises 13 residues. Looked up from germline, CDR1 is SGHTA and CDR2 is FQGNSA. J was trimmed by 5 bases and V by 4 bases; bases with no gene match: 4. The CDR3 loop is CASSSRTGNEQYF. CDR3 bases: TGTGCCAGCAGCTCCCGGACAGGGAACGAGCAGTACTTC.